The sequence of this T cell receptor (beta chain) was determined in a study of T cell changes during pregnancy in multiple sclerosis. Germline values: CDR1 LNHDA, CDR2 SQIVND (reference sequence). This CDR3 region has 15 residues. V lost 9 bases to trimming and J lost 2 bases, with 19 bases between them. Data came from immunoSEQ multiplex PCR; TCRdb stores just in-frame clones and leaves some out. Among approximately 73,000 clones listed, about 92% were seen once. The sequencing used CD4+ T cells from peripheral blood mononuclear cells, collected before pregnancy. The receptor was derived from a female donor with multiple sclerosis, enrolled in a pregnancy study. The chain couples TRBV19 to TRBJ1-1; D remains unclear. The CDR3 loop reads CASLGSRGFNTEAFF. The CDR3 DNA is TGTGCCAGCCTCGGAAGTCGGGGATTTAACACTGAAGCTTTCTTT.